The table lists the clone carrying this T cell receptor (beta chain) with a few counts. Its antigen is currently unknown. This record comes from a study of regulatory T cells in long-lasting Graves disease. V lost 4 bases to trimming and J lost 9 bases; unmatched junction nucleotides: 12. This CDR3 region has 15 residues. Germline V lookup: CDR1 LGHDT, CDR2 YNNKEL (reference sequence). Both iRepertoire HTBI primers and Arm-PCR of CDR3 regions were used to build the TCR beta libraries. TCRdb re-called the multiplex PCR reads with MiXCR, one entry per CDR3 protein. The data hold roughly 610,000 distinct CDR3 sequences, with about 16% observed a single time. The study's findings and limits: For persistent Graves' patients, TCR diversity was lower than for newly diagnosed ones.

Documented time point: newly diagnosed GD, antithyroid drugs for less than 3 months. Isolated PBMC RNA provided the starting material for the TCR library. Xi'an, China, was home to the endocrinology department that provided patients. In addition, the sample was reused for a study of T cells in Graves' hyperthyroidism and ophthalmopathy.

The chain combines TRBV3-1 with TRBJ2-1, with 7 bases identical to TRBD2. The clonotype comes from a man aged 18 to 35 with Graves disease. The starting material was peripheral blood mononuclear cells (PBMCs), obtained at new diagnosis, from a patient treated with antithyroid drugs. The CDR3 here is CASSPPGLSFGEQFF. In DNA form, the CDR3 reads TGTGCCAGCAGCCCGCCGGGACTAAGCTTCGGTGAGCAGTTCTTC.